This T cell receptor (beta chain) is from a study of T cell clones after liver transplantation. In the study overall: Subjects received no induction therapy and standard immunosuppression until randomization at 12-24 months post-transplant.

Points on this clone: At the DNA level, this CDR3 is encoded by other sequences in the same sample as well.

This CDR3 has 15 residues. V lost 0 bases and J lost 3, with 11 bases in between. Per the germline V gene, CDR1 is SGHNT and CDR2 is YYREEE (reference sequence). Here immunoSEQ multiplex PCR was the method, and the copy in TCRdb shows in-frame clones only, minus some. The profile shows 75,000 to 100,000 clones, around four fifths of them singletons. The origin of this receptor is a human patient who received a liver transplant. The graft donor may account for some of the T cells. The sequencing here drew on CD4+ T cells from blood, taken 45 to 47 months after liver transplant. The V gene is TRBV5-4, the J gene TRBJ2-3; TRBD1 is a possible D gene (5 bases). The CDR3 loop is CASSLDRGVTDTQYF. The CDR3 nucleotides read TGTGCCAGCAGCTTGGATAGGGGTGTAACAGATACGCAGTATTTT.